Sequencing of this T cell receptor beta chain was carried out in a study of early T cells in non-severe SARS-CoV-2 infection. Study in general: Sequencing targeted bulk RNA from unsorted whole blood, leaving chains unpaired.

This clonotype was counted at least ten times. The antigen is not known. Attachment of unique molecular identifiers to individual cDNA molecules was performed. Each CDR3 protein is one row after TCRdb ran MiXCR on the 5' RACE reads. This table holds around 84,000 distinct CDR3 sequences, 9.5% to 13% found once. This CDR3 comprises 15 residues. The germline gives CDR1 SNHLY, CDR2 FYNNEI. V lost 7 bases, J lost 0 bases, and 13 bases lay in between. Study results and caveats: Private and CD4 specificities were missed by VDJdb matching, skewed to anti-spike CD8.

J is TRBJ1-3 and V is TRBV2; D possibly corresponds to TRBD1 (5 bases). This TCR came from an adult who was a healthcare worker with PCR-confirmed SARS-CoV-2 infection or an uninfected control (not recorded which). Material for sequencing was whole blood. CDR3 sequence: CASNPGLRSGNTIYF. CDR3 sequence (DNA): TGTGCCAGCAACCCGGGACTTCGCTCTGGAAACACCATATATTTT.